This T cell receptor beta chain was identified in a study of blood T cell repertoires in COVID-19. Study-wide background: Sites in the United States, Italy and Spain provided acute and convalescent COVID-19 samples. Sources were T cells, B-cell-depleted T cells, or PBMCs; the material itself was cDNA or gDNA.

As handled by the study authors: Amplified reference gene primers provided the basis for estimating nucleated cell counts. Profiling relied on immunoSEQ multiplex PCR, and the TCRdb table lists in-frame clones only, not all of them. That table furnishes V, J and clone size, whereas the DNA furnished D and trimming. The table lists 100,000 to 130,000 clones, about nine tenths of them singletons. CDR3 size: 17 residues. The V and J ends lost 3 bases and 2 bases, in that order; junction bases with no gene match: 2. Germline CDR1 reads SGHVS; CDR2 reads FNYEAQ. Sequencing used peripheral blood. The source of this sequence is a woman younger than 45 with acute or convalescent COVID-19. The chain links TRBV7-6 to TRBJ2-3, with 16 positions matching TRBD2. The CDR3 loop is CASSLGLAGGLTDTQYF. The CDR3 DNA follows: TGTGCCAGCAGCTTGGGACTAGCGGGAGGGCTCACAGATACGCAGTATTTT.